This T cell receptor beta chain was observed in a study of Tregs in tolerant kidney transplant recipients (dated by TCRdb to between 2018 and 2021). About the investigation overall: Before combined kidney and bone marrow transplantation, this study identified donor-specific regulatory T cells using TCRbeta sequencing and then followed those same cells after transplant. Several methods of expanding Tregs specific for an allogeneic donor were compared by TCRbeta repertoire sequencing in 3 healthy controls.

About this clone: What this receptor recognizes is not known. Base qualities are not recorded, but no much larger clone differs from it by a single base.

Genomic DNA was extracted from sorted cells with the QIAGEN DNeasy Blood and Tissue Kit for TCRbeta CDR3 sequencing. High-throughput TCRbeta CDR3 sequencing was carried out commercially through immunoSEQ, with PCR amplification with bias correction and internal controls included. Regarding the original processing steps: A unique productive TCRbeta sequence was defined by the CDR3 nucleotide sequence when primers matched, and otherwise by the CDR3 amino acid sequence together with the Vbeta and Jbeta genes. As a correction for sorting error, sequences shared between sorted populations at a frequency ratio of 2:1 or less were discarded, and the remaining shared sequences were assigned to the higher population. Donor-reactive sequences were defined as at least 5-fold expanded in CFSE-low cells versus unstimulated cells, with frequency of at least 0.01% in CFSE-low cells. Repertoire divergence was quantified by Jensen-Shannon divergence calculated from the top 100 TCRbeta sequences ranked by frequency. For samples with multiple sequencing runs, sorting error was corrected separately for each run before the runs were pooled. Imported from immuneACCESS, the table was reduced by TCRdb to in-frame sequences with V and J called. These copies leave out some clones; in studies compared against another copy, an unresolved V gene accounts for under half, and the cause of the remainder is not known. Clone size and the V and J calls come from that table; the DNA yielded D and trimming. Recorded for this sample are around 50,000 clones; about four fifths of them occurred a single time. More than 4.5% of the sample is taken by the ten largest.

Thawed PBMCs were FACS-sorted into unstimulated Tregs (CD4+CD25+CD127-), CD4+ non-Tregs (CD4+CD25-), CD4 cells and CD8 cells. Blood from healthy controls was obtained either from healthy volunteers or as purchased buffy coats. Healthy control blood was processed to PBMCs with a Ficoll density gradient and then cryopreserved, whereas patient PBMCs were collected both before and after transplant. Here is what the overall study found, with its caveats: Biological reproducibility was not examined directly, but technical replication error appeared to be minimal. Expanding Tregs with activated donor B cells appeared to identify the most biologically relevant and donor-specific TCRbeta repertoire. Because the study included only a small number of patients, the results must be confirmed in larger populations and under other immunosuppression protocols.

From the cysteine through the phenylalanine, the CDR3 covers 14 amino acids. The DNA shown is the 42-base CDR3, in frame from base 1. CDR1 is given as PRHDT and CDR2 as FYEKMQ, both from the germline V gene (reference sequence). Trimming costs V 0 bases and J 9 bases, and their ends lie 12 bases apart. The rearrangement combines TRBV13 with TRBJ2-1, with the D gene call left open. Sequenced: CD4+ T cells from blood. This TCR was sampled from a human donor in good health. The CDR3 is CASSLGDKQREQFF. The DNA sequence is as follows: TGTGCCAGCAGCTTAGGGGATAAACAGCGTGAGCAGTTCTTC.